The clone carrying this TCR beta chain was observed at least ten times. Its antigen is still unknown. The length of the CDR3 is 15 residues. From germline, CDR1 is SEHNR and CDR2 FQNEAQ (reference sequence). Trimming shortened V by 5 bases and J by 6 bases, and 20 bases separated the two germline ends. Full-length variable regions came from constant-region reverse primers plus semi-nested Nested Universal Primer A PCR. One entry per CDR3 protein, called by TCRdb with MiXCR from the 5' RACE reads. This sample has around 34,000 distinct CDR3 sequences; 20% to 30% occur once, and the top ten carry around 2.3%. Overall study findings and caveats: Tumor memory CD4+ T cell TCR gene usage clustered with blood and lymph node memory CD4+ cells and lymph node naive CD4+ cells. Whole repertoires were not studied in the larger cohort, only one V-J beta rearrangement. Tumor Treg TCRs overlapped most with tumor naive CD4+ cells.

Treg sorting used a CD4+CD25+CD127-/low gate. The sequenced sample was tumor-infiltrating Tregs sorted from the breast tumor. V is TRBV7-9 and J is TRBJ2-7; tentatively, D is TRBD1 (6 bases). The receptor was isolated from a female donor with breast cancer. The CDR3, as DNA: TGTGCCAGCAGCCCCCCGGGACGTCAGGGGCCCGAGCAGTACTTC. Encoded protein: CASSPPGRQGPEQYF.